This T cell receptor beta chain comes out of a study of T cells after yellow fever vaccination. Comments on this clonotype: Its target is not known. The junction shows a germline mismatch at one end, possibly a read error.

Findings of the study overall: Reappearing after the booster were most of the clones from primary vaccination (96% CD4, roughly 86% CD8). Peaking faster, on day 5 versus 15, the secondary response was nonetheless weaker.

TCR cDNA was made by 5'RACE template switching, adding a universal primer site and UMIs. TCRdb used MiXCR to reprocess the 5' RACE reads, holding one entry per CDR3 protein. Altogether hundreds of thousands of distinct CDR3 sequences are present, about 12% being singletons, with the ten largest covering 15%. In germline, CDR1 is KGHSH, CDR2 LQKENI. The CDR3 spans 14 residues. The specimen comprised PBMCs, sampled on the day of the yellow fever booster vaccination. The J gene is TRBJ1-1, the V gene TRBV18, with D perhaps TRBD1 (5 bases). The TCR sequence derives from a man aged 25-45 years who received the YFV17D yellow fever vaccine. This CDR3 reads CASSPPAGTSEAFF. The DNA for the CDR3 is TGTGCCAGCTCACCCCCGGCAGGGACTTCTGAGGCTTTCTTT.